This T cell receptor (beta chain) originates from a study of lymphopenia after photon versus proton radiotherapy. Profiled with immunoSEQ multiplex PCR; TCRdb holds only in-frame clones, not every one. The profile shows about 50,000 clones, around 83% of them singletons. Broader study findings: Larger post-nadir TCR diversity loss correlated inversely with survival in deceased patients.

With 2 bases removed from V and 3 bases from J, the gap between germline ends came to 10 bases. This CDR3 is 14 amino acids long. CDR1 is WSHSY and CDR2 is SAAADI in the germline V gene. In regard to this clone: Its antigen is unknown.

The material sequenced was peripheral blood, taken from a patient treated with photon-based radiotherapy. This TCR was sampled from a man between 50 and 59 years old with gastric cancer. The chain joins TRBV10-2 to TRBJ1-2, with D possibly matching TRBD1 (6 bases). CDR3 nucleotide sequence: TGCGCCAGCAGTGAGGTGGGGGCGGACTATGGCTACACCTTC. It codes for CASSEVGADYGYTF.